Only a few counts were recorded for the clone carrying this T cell receptor (beta chain). Its antigen is as yet unknown. The sample originates from a study of T cells after yellow fever vaccination. Making TCR cDNA involved 5'RACE template switching, which added UMIs and a universal primer site. TCRdb re-analysed the 5' RACE reads in MiXCR, keeping a single row per CDR3 protein. This sample has more than 450,000 distinct CDR3 sequences, with just over 20% found just once. Study conclusions and caveats: Post-booster repertoires again held most primary-vaccination clones (roughly 95% CD4, 88% CD8). Shared CD4/CD8 clonotypes were a small share, likely from convergent recombination.

This receptor was taken from a young man who received the YFV17D yellow fever vaccine. Sequenced material: PBMCs, taken approximately 22 days after the first yellow fever vaccination.

CDR3 amino acids: CASSLALPPGSNADTQYF. As DNA, the CDR3 is TGCGCCAGCAGCTTGGCCCTTCCCCCGGGTTCAAATGCAGATACGCAGTATTTT. The chain uses TRBV5-1 and TRBJ2-3, with D hard to call. CDR1 is SGHRS, CDR2 YFSETQ, per germline. Trimming pared 0 bases from V and 4 bases from J, leaving 21 bases between. The CDR3 is 18 amino acids.